Each of the 15 T cell receptor beta chains below was sequenced from the same sample in a study of CD8+CD57+ T cells in acquired aplastic anemia. Genomic DNA provided the template from which TCR beta VDJ and CDR3 profiles were obtained. Each CDR3 protein gets one entry after TCRdb re-called the reads with MiXCR. This table holds around 180,000 distinct CDR3 sequences, approximately 60% found once. Specimen: sorted CD4+, CD8+, or CD8+CD57+ T cells (not recorded which) from PBMCs. The receptors stem from a human donor in good health.

This chain connects TRBV6-6 to TRBJ2-7; D possibly corresponds to TRBD2 (5 bases). This CDR3 is built from 15 residues. Trimming took 4 bases from V and 2 from J, leaving 15 bases between them. The V gene's germline CDR1 is MNHNY and CDR2 SVGAGI (reference sequence). The CDR3 nucleotides are TGTGCCAGCAGTTTTGGCCGACCCGGGACCTACGAGCAGTACTTC. It is translated as CASSFGRPGTYEQYF.

This clonotype came up many times. The chain combines TRBV5-6 with TRBJ2-7, with D perhaps TRBD2 (5 bases). The CDR3 is 13 residues long. Germline CDR1 and CDR2: SGHDT and YYEEEE. Between the trimmed V and J ends, which lost 2 bases and 1 base, there was a span of 7 bases. The CDR3 sequence: CASSFTSSYEQYF. In DNA, the CDR3 is TGTGCCAGCAGCTTCACTAGTTCCTACGAGCAGTACTTC.

This clonotype was observed at least ten times. This chain connects TRBV30 to TRBJ1-6; D perhaps matches TRBD1 (6 bases). V was trimmed by 4 bases and J by 13 bases, leaving 11 bases between them. This CDR3 comprises 11 residues. Germline lookup yields CDR1 GTSNPN and CDR2 SVGIG (reference sequence). CDR3 amino acids: CAWTHGGPLHF. The CDR3 nucleotides are TGTGCCTGGACCCACGGGGGCCCCCTCCACTTT. Full variable domain (remainder filled in from reference TRBV30 and TRBJ1-6): SQTIHQWPATLVQPVGSPLSLECTVEGTSNPNLYWYRQAAGRGLQLLFYSVGIGQISSEVPQNLSASRPQDRQFILSSKKLLLSDSGFYLCAWTHGGPLHFGNGTRLTVT.

Notes on this clonotype: Lacking the conserved final phenylalanine or tryptophan, this CDR3 likely reflects a read error. The chain joins TRBV19 to TRBJ1-6; TRBD1 matches 7 bases. Germline lookup yields CDR1 LNHDA and CDR2 SQIVND (reference sequence). V dropped 7 bases and J dropped 10; count of bases not matched to a gene: 7. The CDR3 is 13 residues long. The CDR3 bases are TGTGCCAGTAATGAGGGGGCAAGATCACCCCTCCACTCT. It translates to CASNEGARSPLHS.

The chain uses TRBV29-1 and TRBJ2-5; 10 bases map to TRBD2. This CDR3 has 16 residues. Germline CDR1 SQVTM, CDR2 ANQGSEA. The junction had 7 bases not matched to a gene; V was cut back by 1 base and J by 2 bases. In nucleotides, the CDR3 is TGCAGCGTTGAAGGTCCTAGCGGGGGCCCGCAAGAGACCCAGTACTTC. Translated, it gives CSVEGPSGGPQETQYF.

The V and J genes are TRBV20-1 and TRBJ2-7; D uncertain. The CDR3 totals 14 residues. The germline CDR1 and CDR2 sequences are DFQATT and SNEGSKA (reference sequence). Trimming left V 1 base short and J 4 bases short, with 14 bases between. The CDR3 loop is CSARAPSSWYEQYF. The CDR3 bases are TGCAGTGCTAGAGCTCCGTCATCGTGGTACGAGCAGTACTTC.

The rearrangement uses TRBV7-9 and TRBJ2-1, with 10 positions matching TRBD1. The germline CDR1 and CDR2 sequences are SEHNR and FQNEAQ (reference sequence). The CDR3 loop spans 17 amino acids. V gave up 2 bases and J gave up 9 bases; unmatched junction bases: 13. CDR3 coding DNA: TGTGCCAGCAGCTTACCTCTCGGGACAGGGGATGGGGGTGAGCAGTTCTTC. Its protein is CASSLPLGTGDGGEQFF.

The chain is built from TRBV10-3 and TRBJ1-2; the D is unclear. Germline-derived CDR1 and CDR2 are ENHRY and SYGVKD. This CDR3 region has 14 residues. V was shortened by 2 bases and J by 2 bases, with 9 bases between the two germline ends. The CDR3 loop is CAISERTFNYGYTF. The DNA for the CDR3 is TGTGCCATCAGTGAGCGTACATTCAACTATGGCTACACCTTC.

The rearrangement links TRBV20-1 to TRBJ2-3; possibly TRBD1 for D (5 bases). Trimming took 4 bases from V and 5 from J, leaving 16 bases between them. CDR1 is DFQATT and CDR2 is SNEGSKA in the germline V gene (reference sequence). This CDR3 region has 14 residues. CDR3 sequence (DNA): TGCAGTGCTACCTTTACAGGTCTCGGAGATACGCAGTATTTT. Its protein product is CSATFTGLGDTQYF.

This clonotype was seen ten or more times. The CDR3, as DNA: TGTGCCAGCAGCTCCCCGGTAAACACCGGGGAGCTGTTTTTT. As protein: CASSSPVNTGELFF. This chain links TRBV7-9 with TRBJ2-2; D unclear. The CDR3 loop spans 14 amino acids. Between the trimmed V and J ends, which lost 4 bases and 2 bases, there was a span of 8 bases. Germline-derived CDR1 and CDR2 are SEHNR and FQNEAQ (reference sequence).

The table lists this clonotype with a count of one. The chain has TRBV15 and TRBJ2-5, with TRBD2 matching over 8 bases. The V and J ends lost 1 base and 4 bases, in that order; junction bases with no gene match: 5. CDR1 and CDR2 from the germline V gene are LNHNV and YYDKDF (reference sequence). This CDR3 has 15 amino acids. The CDR3 is CATSRAGGLGETQYF. The DNA for the CDR3 is TGTGCCACCAGCAGAGCGGGGGGGCTAGGAGAGACCCAGTACTTC.

This clonotype has a handful of counts. The chain carries TRBV2 and TRBJ1-4; 7 bases are shared with TRBD1. Germline V gene sequence: CDR1 SNHLY, CDR2 FYNNEI. The length of the CDR3 is 14 residues. V gave up 2 bases and J gave up 11 bases; unmatched junction bases: 8. The CDR3 spells CASSERQTGEKLFF. The CDR3 coding sequence is TGTGCCAGCAGTGAACGGCAAACAGGGGAGAAACTGTTTTTT.

This chain joins TRBV5-1 and TRBJ2-7; D tentatively fits TRBD1 or TRBD2 (5 bases each). CDR1 is SGHRS and CDR2 is YFSETQ in the germline V gene. The CDR3 is made up of 13 amino acids. The V gene lost 5 bases and the J gene lost 3 bases, with 12 bases spanning the gap. CDR3 in amino acids: CASRLGTYYEQYF. The CDR3 DNA sequence: TGCGCCAGCAGACTCGGGACCTACTACGAGCAGTACTTC. The variable domain in full, completed from reference TRBV5-1 and TRBJ2-7, reads KAGVTQTPRYLIKTRGQQVTLSCSPISGHRSVSWYQQTPGQGLQFLFEYFSETQRNKGNFPGRFSGRQFSNSRSEMNVSTLELGDSALYLCASRLGTYYEQYFGPGTRLTVT.

V gene TRBV15 combines with J gene TRBJ2-7, with TRBD2 matching over 12 bases. The CDR3 contains 16 residues. Germline V gives CDR1 LNHNV, CDR2 YYDKDF (reference sequence). V shed 6 bases and J 5 bases; nucleotides not matched to a gene: 11. The CDR3 protein is CATSDSPTSGRDEQYF. The CDR3 region has the DNA TGTGCCACCAGTGACTCCCCGACTAGCGGGAGAGACGAGCAGTACTTC.

This chain links TRBV13 with TRBJ1-1, with D perhaps matching TRBD1 (5 bases). Trimming left V 6 bases short and J 1 base short, with 18 bases between. Germline-derived CDR1 and CDR2 are PRHDT and FYEKMQ (reference sequence). This CDR3 is 16 amino acids long. The CDR3 is CASSPLRQGANTEAFF. The CDR3, as DNA: TGTGCCAGCAGTCCCTTGAGACAAGGGGCGAACACTGAAGCTTTCTTT.